One and the same sample provided the 5 T cell receptor beta chains below, sequenced in a study of CD8 T cells in Susac syndrome (dated by TCRdb to between 2019 and 2020). To prepare the library, the immunoSEQ multiplex PCR assay was applied. RNA was extracted with the RNeasy kit and 0.5 to 1 ug was reverse transcribed using random hexamers. TCRdb itself trimmed the public reads at Q25 with fastp, ran MiXCR and retained productive beta chains. Entries that share a CDR3 protein sequence are merged under the most common genes and DNA. Within this sample are around 130,000 distinct CDR3 sequences, with just under 95% of them counted one time only. The ten largest account for 0.28% of the sample. The source material was CD8+ T cells from PBMCs. These receptors were collected from a human donor with Susac syndrome.

This clonotype has a single count. The chain carries TRBV12-3 or TRBV12-4 and TRBJ1-6, with D maybe TRBD1 (5 bases). The CDR3 is 15 residues long. V lost 6 bases and J lost 3, with 12 bases in between. CDR3 sequence (DNA): TGTGCCAGCAGCCTCGACAGTCGCTATAATTCACCCCTCCACTTT. Translated, it gives CASSLDSRYNSPLHF.

The J gene is TRBJ2-5, the V gene TRBV20-1; 13 nucleotides align to TRBD2. CDR3 length: 17 amino acids. Trimming cost V 4 bases and J 4 bases; bases outside gene matches: 12. Germline-derived CDR1 and CDR2 are DFQATT and SNEGSKA (reference sequence). The CDR3 sequence: CSAKDPTSGGARETQYF. The CDR3 DNA sequence: TGCAGTGCTAAAGACCCTACTAGCGGGGGGGCGAGAGAGACCCAGTACTTC.

V gene TRBV25-1 combines with J gene TRBJ1-1; 8 bases map to TRBD1. CDR1 is MGHDK, CDR2 SYGVNS, per germline. The CDR3 spans 14 residues. V lost 3 bases, J lost 5 bases, and 5 bases stayed unmatched. This CDR3 reads CASSDRDRGTEAFF. In DNA form, the CDR3 reads TGTGCCAGCAGTGACCGCGACAGGGGAACTGAAGCTTTCTTT. Complete variable domain (other parts from reference TRBV25-1 and TRBJ1-1): EADIYQTPRYLVIGTGKKITLECSQTMGHDKMYWYQQDPGMELHLIHYSYGVNSTEKGDLSSESTVSRIRTEHFPLTLESARPSHTSQYLCASSDRDRGTEAFFGQGTRLTVV.

The chain couples TRBV7-9 to TRBJ2-2; 7 bases line up with TRBD1. The length of the CDR3 is 14 residues. The germline CDR1 and CDR2 sequences are SEHNR and FQNEAQ (reference sequence). V was clipped by 5 bases and J by 5 bases; unmatched bases: 5. The CDR3 region has the DNA TGTGCCAGCAGCACCAGACAGGGAACCGGGGAGCTGTTTTTT. The encoded protein is CASSTRQGTGELFF.

This rearrangement joins TRBV29-1 to TRBJ1-1; D is unresolved. Trimming removed 4 bases from V and 2 bases from J, with 5 bases in between. Germline values: CDR1 SQVTM, CDR2 ANQGSEA. The CDR3 has 11 amino acids. CDR3 sequence: CSVVPNTEAFF. Written as DNA, the CDR3 is TGCAGCGTTGTCCCTAACACTGAAGCTTTCTTT.